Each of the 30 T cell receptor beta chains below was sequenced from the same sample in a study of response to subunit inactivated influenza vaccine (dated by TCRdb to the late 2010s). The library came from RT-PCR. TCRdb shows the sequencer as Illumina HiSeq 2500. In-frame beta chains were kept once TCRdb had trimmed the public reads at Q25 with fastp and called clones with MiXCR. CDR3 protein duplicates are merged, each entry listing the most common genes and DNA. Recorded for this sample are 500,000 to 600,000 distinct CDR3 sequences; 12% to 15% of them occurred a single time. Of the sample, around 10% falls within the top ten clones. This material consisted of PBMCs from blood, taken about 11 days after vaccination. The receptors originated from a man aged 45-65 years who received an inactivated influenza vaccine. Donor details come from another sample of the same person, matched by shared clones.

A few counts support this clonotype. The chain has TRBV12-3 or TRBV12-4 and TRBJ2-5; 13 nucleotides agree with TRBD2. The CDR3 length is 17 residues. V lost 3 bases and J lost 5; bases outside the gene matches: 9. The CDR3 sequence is CASSFTSGGAVRETQYF. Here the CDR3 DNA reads TGTGCCAGCAGTTTTACTAGCGGGGGGGCCGTCCGGGAGACCCAGTACTTC.

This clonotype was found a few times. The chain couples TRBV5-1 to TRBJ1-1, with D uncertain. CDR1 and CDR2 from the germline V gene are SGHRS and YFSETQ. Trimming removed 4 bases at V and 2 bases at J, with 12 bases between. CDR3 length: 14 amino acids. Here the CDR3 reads CASSGMWANTEAFF. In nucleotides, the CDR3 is TGCGCCAGCAGCGGTATGTGGGCTAACACTGAAGCTTTCTTT.

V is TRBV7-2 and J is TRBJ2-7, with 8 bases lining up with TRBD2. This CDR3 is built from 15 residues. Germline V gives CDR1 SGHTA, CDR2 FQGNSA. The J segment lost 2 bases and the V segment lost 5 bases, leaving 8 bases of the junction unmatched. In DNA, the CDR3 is TGTGCCAGCAGCAGAACTAGCGGAGCCCCCTACGAGCAGTACTTC. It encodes CASSRTSGAPYEQYF.

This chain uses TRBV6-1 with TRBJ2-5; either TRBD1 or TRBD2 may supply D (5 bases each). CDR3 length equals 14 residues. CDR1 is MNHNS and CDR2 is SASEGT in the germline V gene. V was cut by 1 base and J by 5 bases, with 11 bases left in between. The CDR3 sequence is CASSEGWGGETQYF. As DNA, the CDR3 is TGTGCCAGCAGTGAAGGATGGGGCGGGGAGACCCAGTACTTC.

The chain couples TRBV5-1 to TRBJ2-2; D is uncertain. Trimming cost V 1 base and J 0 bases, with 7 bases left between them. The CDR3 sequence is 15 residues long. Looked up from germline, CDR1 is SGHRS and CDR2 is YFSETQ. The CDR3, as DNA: TGCGCCAGCAGCTTGTTTGTCGCGAACACCGGGGAGCTGTTTTTT. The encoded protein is CASSLFVANTGELFF.

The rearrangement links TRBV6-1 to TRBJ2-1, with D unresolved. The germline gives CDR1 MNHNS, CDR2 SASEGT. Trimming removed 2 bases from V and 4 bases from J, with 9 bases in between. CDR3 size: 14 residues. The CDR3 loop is CASSEYRQYNEQFF. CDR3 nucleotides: TGTGCCAGCAGTGAATACCGGCAGTACAATGAGCAGTTCTTC.

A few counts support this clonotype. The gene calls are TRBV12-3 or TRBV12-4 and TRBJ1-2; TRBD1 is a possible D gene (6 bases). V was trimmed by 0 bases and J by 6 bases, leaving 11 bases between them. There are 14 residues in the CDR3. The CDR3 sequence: CASSLALRGHGYTF. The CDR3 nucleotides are TGTGCCAGCAGTTTAGCGCTGCGGGGGCATGGCTACACCTTC.

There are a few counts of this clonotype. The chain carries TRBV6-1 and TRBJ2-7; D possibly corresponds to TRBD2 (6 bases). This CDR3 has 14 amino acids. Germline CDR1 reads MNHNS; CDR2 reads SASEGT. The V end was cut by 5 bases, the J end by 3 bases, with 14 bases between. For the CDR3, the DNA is TGTGCCAGCAGTCCCGGGAGACTGGTCTACGAGCAGTACTTC. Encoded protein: CASSPGRLVYEQYF.

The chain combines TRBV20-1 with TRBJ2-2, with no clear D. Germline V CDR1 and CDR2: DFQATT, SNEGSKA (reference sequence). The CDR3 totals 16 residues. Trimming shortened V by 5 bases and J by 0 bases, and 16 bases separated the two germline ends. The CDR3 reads CSAPPPLRTNTGELFF. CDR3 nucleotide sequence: TGCAGTGCTCCCCCCCCCCTTCGGACGAACACCGGGGAGCTGTTTTTT.

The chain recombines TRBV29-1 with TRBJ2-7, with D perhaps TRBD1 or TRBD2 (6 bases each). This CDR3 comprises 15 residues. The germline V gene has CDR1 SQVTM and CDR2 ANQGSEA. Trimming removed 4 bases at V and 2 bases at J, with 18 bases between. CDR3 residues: CSVVYGHGGAYEQYF. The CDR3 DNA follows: TGCAGCGTTGTTTACGGGCACGGGGGCGCCTACGAGCAGTACTTC.

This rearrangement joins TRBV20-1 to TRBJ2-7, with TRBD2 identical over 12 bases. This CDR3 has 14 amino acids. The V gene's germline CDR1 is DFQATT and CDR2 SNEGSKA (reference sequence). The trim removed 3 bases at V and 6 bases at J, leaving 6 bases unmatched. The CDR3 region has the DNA TGCAGTGCTAGGACTAGCGGGAGTTTAGGCGAGCAGTACTTC. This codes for CSARTSGSLGEQYF.

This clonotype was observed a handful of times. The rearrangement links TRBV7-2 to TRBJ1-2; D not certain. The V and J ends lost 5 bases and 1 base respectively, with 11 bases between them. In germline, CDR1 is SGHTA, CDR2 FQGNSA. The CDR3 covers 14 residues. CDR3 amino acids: CASSPSGVNYGYTF. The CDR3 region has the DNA TGTGCCAGCAGCCCCTCTGGGGTTAACTATGGCTACACCTTC.

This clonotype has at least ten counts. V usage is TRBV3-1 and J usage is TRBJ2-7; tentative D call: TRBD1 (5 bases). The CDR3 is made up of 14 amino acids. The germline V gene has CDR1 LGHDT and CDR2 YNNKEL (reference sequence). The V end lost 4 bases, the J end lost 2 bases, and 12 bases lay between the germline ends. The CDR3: CASSPRVTPYEQYF. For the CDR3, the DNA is TGTGCCAGCAGCCCCAGGGTCACCCCCTACGAGCAGTACTTC.

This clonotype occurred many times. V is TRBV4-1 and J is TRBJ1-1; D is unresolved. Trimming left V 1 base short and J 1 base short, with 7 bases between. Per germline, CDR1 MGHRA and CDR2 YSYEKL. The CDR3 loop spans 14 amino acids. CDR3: CASSQVTANTEAFF. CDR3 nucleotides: TGCGCCAGCAGCCAAGTAACTGCGAACACTGAAGCTTTCTTT.

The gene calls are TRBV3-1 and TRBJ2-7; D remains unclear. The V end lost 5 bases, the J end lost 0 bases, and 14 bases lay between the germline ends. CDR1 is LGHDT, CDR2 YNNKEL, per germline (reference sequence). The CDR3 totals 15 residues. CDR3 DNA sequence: TGTGCCAGCAGCTACGGACGACGGCGCTCCTACGAGCAGTACTTC. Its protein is CASSYGRRRSYEQYF.

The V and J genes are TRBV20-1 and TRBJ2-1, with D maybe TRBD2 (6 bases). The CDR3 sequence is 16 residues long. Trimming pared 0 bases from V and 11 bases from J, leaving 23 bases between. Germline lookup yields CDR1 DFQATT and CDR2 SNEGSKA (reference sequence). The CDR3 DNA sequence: TGCAGTGCTAGAGATATAAGGCGGGAAACAGCAGTTAAGCAGTTCTTC. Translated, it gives CSARDIRRETAVKQFF.

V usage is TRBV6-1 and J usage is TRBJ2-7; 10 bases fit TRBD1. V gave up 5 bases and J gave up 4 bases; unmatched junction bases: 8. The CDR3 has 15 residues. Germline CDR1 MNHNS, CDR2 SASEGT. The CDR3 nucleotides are TGTGCCAGCAGTCCCACCGGGACAGGGGCTTACGAGCAGTACTTC. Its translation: CASSPTGTGAYEQYF.

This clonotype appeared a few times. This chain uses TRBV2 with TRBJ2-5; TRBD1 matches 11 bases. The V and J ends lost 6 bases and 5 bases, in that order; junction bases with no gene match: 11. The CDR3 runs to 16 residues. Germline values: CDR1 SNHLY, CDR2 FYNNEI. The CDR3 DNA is TGTGCCAGCAGGGCTAAGGACAGGGGGCTATCTGAGACCCAGTACTTC. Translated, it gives CASRAKDRGLSETQYF.

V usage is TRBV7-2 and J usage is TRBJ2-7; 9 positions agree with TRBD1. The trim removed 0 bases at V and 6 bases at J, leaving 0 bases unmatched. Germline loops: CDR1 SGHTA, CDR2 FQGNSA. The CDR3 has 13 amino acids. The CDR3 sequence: CASSLATGGEQYF. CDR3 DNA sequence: TGTGCCAGCAGCTTAGCGACAGGGGGCGAGCAGTACTTC.

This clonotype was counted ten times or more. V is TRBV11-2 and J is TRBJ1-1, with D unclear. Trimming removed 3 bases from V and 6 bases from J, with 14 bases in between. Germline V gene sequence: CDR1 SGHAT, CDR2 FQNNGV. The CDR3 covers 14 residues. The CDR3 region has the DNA TGTGCCAGCAGCTTGTATGCAATTCGCGCTGAAGCTTTCTTT. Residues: CASSLYAIRAEAFF.

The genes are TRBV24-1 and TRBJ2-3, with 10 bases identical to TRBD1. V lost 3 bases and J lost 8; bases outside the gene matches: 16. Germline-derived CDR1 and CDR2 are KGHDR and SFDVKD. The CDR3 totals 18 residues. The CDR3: CATSDASPRTGGRGTQYF. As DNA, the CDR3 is TGTGCCACCAGTGATGCCTCCCCCCGGACAGGGGGAAGGGGTACGCAGTATTTT.

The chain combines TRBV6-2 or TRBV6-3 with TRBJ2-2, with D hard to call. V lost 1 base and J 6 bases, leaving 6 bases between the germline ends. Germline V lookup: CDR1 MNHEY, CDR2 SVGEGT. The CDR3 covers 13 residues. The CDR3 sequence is CASSYFSSGELFF. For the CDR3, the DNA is TGTGCCAGCAGTTACTTTTCCTCCGGGGAGCTGTTTTTT.

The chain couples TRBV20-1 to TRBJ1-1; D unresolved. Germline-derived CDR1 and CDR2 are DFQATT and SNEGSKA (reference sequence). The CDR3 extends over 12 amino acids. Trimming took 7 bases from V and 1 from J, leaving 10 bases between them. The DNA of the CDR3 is TGCAGTGATAACACCCCGAACACTGAAGCTTTCTTT. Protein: CSDNTPNTEAFF.

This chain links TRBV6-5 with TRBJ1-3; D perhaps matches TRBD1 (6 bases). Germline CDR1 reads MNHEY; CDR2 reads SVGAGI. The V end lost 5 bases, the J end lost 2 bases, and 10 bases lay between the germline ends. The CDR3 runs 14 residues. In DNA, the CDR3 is TGTGCCAGCAGTAGAAGACAGGCTGGAAACACCATATATTTT. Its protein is CASSRRQAGNTIYF.

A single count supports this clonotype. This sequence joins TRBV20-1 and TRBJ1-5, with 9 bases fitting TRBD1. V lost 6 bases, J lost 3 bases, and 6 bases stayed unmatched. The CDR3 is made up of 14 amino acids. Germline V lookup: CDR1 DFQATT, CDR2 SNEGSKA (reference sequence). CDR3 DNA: TGCAGTGCCCTCACAGGGGGCCCCAATCAGCCCCAGCATTTT. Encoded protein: CSALTGGPNQPQHF.

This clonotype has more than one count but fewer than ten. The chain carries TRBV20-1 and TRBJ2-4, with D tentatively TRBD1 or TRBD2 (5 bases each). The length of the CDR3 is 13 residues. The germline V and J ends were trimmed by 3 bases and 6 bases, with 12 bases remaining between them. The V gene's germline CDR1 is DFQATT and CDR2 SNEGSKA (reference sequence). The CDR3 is CSASGTARNIQYF. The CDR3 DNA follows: TGCAGTGCTAGCGGGACCGCCCGAAACATTCAGTACTTC.

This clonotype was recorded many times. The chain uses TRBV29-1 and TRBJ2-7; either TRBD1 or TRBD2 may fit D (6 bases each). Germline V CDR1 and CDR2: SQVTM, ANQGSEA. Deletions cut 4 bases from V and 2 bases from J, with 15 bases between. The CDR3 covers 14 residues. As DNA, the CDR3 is TGCAGCGTTGTAAGGGGGAGGTACCCCTACGAGCAGTACTTC. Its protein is CSVVRGRYPYEQYF.

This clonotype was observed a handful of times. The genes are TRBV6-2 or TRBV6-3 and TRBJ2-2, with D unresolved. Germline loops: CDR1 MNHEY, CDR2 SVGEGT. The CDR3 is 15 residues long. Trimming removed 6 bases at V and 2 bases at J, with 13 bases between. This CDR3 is CASSPETANTGELFF. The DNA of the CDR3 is TGTGCCAGCAGCCCCGAGACGGCCAACACCGGGGAGCTGTTTTTT.

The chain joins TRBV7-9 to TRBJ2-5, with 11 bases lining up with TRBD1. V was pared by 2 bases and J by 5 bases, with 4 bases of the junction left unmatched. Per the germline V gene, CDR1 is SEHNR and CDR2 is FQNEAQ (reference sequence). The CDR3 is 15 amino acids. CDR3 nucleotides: TGTGCCAGCAGCTTATGGACAGGGGGCGAGGAGACCCAGTACTTC. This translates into CASSLWTGGEETQYF.

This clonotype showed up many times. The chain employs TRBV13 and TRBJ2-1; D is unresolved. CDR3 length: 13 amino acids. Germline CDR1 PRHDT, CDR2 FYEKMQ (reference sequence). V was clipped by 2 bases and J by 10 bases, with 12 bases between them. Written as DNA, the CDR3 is TGTGCCAGCAGCTTAACTGGGGTCGGGGAGCAGTTCTTC. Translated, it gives CASSLTGVGEQFF.